The clone carrying this T cell receptor (beta chain) was recorded once. The protocol was immunoSEQ multiplex PCR, while the TCRdb copy is restricted to in-frame clones and leaves out a portion. The sample lists roughly 52,000 clones, 65% to 90% seen once, with about an eighth in the top ten. The CDR3 contains 15 residues. After removal of 5 bases from V and 4 bases from J, the junction contained 10 bases not matched to a gene. Per germline, CDR1 MDHEN and CDR2 SYDVKM. These data belong to a study of glioma-infiltrating T cells after dendritic cell vaccination. Study information: The vaccine used monocyte-derived dendritic cells pulsed overnight with autologous tumor lysate.

The sequence was obtained from a human donor with glioblastoma. The chain carries TRBV28 and TRBJ1-1, with 7 bases that match TRBD1. The sample consisted of blood, taken before dendritic cell vaccination. The CDR3 loop is CASSAHRQGSTEAFF. CDR3 coding DNA: TGTGCCAGCAGTGCCCATCGACAGGGTTCCACTGAAGCTTTCTTT. Supplemented by reference TRBV28 and TRBJ1-1, the full variable domain reads DVKVTQSSRYLVKRTGEKVFLECVQDMDHENMFWYRQDPGLGLRLIYFSYDVKMKEKGDIPEGYSVSREKKERFSLILESASTNQTSMYLCASSAHRQGSTEAFFGQGTRLTVV.